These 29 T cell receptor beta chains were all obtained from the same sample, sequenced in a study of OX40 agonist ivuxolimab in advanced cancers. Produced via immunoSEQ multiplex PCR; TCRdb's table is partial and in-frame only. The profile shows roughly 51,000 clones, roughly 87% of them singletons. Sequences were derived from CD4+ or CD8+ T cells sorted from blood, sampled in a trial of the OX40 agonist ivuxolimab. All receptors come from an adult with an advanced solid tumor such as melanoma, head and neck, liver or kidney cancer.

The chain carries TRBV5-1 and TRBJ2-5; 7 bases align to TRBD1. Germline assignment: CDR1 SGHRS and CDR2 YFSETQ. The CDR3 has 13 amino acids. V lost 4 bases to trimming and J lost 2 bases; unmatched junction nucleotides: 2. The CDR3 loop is CASSRDRQETQYF. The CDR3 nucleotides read TGCGCCAGCAGCCGGGACAGACAAGAGACCCAGTACTTC.

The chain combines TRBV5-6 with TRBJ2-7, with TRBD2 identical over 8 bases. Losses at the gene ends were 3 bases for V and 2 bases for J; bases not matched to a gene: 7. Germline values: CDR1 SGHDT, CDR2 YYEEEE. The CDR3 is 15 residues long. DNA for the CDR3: TGTGCCAGCAGCTCCGGACTAGCTGAAACCTACGAGCAGTACTTC. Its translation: CASSSGLAETYEQYF.

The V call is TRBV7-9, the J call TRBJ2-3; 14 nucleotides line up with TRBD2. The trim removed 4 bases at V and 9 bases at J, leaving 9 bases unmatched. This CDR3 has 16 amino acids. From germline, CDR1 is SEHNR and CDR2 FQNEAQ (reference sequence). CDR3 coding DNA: TGTGCCAGCAGCTCCAGACTAGCGGGAGGGCCGTACACGCAGTATTTT. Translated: CASSSRLAGGPYTQYF.

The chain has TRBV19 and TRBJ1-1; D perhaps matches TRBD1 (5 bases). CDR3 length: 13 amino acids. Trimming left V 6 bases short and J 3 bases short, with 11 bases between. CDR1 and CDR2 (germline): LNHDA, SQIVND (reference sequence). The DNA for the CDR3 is TGTGCCAGTAGATGGGGGTTTGACACTGAAGCTTTCTTT. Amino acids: CASRWGFDTEAFF.

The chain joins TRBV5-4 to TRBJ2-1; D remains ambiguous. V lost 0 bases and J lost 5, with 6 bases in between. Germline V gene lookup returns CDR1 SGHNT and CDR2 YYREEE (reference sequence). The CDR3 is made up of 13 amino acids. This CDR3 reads CASSLVPNNEQFF. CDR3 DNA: TGTGCCAGCAGCTTGGTTCCCAACAATGAGCAGTTCTTC.

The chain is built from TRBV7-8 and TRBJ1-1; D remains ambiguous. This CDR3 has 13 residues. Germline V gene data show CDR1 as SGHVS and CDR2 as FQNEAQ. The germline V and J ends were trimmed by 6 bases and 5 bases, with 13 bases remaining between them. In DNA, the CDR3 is TGTGCCAGCAGAATAGGTTTGGGGACTGAAGCTTTCTTT. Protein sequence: CASRIGLGTEAFF.

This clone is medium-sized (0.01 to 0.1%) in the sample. The CDR3 spells CASSLYADNTGELFF. CDR3 sequence (DNA): TGTGCCAGCAGCTTGTACGCGGACAACACCGGGGAGCTGTTTTTT. V gene TRBV5-5 combines with J gene TRBJ2-2; D remains unclear. Looked up from germline, CDR1 is SGHKS and CDR2 is YYEKEE (reference sequence). V gave up 1 base and J gave up 2 bases, with 9 bases separating them. The length of the CDR3 is 15 residues.

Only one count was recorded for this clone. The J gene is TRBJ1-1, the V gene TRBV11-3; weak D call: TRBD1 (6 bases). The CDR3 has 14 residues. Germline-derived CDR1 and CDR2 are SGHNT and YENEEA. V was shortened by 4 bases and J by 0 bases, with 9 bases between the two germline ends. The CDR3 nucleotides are TGTGCCAGCAGCTCAACAGGGATGAACACTGAAGCTTTCTTT. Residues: CASSSTGMNTEAFF. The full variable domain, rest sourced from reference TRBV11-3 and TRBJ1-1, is EAGVVQSPRYKIIEKKQPVAFWCNPISGHNTLYWYLQNLGQGPELLIRYENEEAVDDSQLPKDRFSAERLKGVDSTLKIQPAELGDSAVYLCASSSTGMNTEAFFGQGTRLTVV.

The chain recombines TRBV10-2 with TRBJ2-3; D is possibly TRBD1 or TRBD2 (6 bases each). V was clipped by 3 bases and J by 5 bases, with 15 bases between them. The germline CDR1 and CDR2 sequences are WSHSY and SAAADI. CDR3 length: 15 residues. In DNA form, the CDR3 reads TGCGCCAGCAGTGACAGGGGTAAGGGGGGAGATACGCAGTATTTT. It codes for CASSDRGKGGDTQYF.

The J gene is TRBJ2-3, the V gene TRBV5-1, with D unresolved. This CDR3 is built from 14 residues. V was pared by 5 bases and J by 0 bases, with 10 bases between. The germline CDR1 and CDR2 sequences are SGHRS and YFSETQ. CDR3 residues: CASSPEPSTDTQYF. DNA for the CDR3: TGCGCCAGCAGTCCGGAACCCAGCACAGATACGCAGTATTTT.

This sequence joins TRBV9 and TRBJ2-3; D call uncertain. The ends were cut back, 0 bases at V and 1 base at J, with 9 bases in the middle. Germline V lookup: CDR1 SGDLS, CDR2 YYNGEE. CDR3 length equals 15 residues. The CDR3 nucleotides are TGTGCCAGCAGCGTAGAGGGAAGCGGCACAGATACGCAGTATTTT. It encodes CASSVEGSGTDTQYF.

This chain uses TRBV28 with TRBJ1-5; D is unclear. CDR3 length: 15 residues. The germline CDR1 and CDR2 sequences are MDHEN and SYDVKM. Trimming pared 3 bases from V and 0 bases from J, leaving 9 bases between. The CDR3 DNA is TGTGCCAGCAGTTTGGATAGTTATAGCAATCAGCCCCAGCATTTT. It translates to CASSLDSYSNQPQHF.

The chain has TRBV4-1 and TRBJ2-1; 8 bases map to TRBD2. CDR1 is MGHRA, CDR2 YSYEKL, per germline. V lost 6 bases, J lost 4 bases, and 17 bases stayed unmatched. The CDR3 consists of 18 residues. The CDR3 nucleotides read TGCGCCAGCAGACCCGGGACTAGGGATTATTCCAATTACAATGAGCAGTTCTTC. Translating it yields CASRPGTRDYSNYNEQFF.

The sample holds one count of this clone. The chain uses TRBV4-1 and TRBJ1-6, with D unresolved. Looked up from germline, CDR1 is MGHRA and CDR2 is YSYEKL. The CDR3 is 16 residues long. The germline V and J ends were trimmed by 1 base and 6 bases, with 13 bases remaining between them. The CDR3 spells CASSQVPLPFNSPLHF. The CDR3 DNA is TGCGCCAGCAGCCAAGTGCCTCTACCTTTTAATTCACCCCTCCACTTT.

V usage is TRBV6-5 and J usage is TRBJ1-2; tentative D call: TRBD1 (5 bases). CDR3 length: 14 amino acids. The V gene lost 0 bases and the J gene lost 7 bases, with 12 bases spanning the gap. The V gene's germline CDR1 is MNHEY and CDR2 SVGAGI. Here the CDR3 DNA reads TGTGCCAGCAGTTACTCACAGGCTGGGGGTGGCTACACCTTC. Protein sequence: CASSYSQAGGGYTF.

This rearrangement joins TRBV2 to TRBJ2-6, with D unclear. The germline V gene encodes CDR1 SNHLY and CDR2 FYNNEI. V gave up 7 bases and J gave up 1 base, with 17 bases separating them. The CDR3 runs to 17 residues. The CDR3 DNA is TGTGCCAGCAATAACAGAGAGTCTTTGTCTGGGGCCAACGTCCTGACTTTC. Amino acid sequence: CASNNRESLSGANVLTF.

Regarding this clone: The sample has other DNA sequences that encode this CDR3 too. CDR3 in amino acids: CASSGSGWDTEAFF. In DNA, the CDR3 is TGTGCCAGCAGCGGCTCGGGCTGGGACACTGAAGCTTTCTTT. The V and J genes are TRBV9 and TRBJ1-1; D remains unclear. Per germline, CDR1 SGDLS and CDR2 YYNGEE. Trimming took off 3 bases at V and 3 bases at J, with 12 bases between the two ends. This CDR3 is built from 14 residues.

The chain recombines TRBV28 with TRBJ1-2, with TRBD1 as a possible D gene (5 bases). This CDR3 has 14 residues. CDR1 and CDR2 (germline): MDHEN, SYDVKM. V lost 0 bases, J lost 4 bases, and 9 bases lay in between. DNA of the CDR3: TGTGCCAGCAGTTTATGGGGAGGGGCCTATGGCTACACCTTC. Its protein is CASSLWGGAYGYTF.

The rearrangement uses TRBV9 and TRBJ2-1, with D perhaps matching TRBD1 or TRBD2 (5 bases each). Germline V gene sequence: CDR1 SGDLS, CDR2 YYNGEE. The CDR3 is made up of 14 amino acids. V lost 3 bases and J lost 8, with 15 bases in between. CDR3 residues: CASSEGTLGDEQFF. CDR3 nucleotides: TGTGCCAGCAGCGAGGGGACGCTGGGGGATGAGCAGTTCTTC.

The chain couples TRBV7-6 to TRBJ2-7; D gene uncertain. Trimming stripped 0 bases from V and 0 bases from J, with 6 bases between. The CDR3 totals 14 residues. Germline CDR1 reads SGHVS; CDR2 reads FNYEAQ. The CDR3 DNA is TGTGCCAGCAGCTTAGCAACAGTCTCCTACGAGCAGTACTTC. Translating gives CASSLATVSYEQYF.

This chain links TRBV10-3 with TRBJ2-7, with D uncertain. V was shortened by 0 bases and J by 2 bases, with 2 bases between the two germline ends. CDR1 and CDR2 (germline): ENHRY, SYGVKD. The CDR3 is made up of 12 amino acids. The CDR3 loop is CAISESTYEQYV. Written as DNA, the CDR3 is TGTGCCATCAGTGAGTCGACCTACGAGCAGTACGTC.

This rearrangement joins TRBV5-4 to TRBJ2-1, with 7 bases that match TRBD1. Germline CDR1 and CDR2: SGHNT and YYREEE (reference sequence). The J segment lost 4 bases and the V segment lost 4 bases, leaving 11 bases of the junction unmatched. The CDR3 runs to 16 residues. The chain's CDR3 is CASSPVTGLGYNEQFF. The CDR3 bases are TGTGCCAGCAGCCCAGTGACAGGGTTGGGTTACAATGAGCAGTTCTTC.

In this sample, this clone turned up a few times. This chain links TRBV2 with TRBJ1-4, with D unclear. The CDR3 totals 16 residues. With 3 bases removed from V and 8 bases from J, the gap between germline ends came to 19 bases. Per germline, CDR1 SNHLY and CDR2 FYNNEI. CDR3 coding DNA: TGTGCCAGCAGTGATTCTCCGGGAGAAAGCAACGAAAAACTGTTTTTT. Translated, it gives CASSDSPGESNEKLFF.

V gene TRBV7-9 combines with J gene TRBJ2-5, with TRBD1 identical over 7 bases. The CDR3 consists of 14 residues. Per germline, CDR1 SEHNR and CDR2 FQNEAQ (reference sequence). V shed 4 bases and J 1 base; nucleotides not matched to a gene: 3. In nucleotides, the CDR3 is TGTGCCAGCAGCTCTGACAGGGCCCAAGAGACCCAGTACTTC. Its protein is CASSSDRAQETQYF. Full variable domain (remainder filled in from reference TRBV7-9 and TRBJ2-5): DTGVSQNPRHKITKRGQNVTFRCDPISEHNRLYWYRQTLGQGPEFLTYFQNEAQLEKSRLLSDRFSAERPKGSFSTLEIQRTEQGDSAMYLCASSSDRAQETQYFGPGTRLLVL.

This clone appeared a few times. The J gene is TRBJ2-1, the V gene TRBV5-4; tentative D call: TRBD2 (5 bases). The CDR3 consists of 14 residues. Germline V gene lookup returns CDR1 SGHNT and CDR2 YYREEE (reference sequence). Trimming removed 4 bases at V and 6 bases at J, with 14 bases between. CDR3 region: CASSPYTSGNEQFF. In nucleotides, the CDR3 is TGTGCCAGCAGCCCCTACACTAGTGGCAATGAGCAGTTCTTC.

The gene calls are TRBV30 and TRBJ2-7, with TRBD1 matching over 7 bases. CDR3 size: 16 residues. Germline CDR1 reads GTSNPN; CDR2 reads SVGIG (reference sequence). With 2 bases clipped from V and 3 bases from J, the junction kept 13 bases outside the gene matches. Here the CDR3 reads CAWSLGAGGTRYEQYF. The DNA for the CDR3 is TGTGCCTGGAGTTTGGGGGCAGGGGGTACCCGCTACGAGCAGTACTTC.

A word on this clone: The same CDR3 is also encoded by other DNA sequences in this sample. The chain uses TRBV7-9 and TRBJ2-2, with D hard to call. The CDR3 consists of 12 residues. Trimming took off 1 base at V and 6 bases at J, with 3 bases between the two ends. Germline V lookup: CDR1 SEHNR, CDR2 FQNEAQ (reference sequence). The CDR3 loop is CASSLGPGELFF. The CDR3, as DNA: TGTGCCAGCAGCTTAGGACCCGGGGAGCTGTTTTTT.

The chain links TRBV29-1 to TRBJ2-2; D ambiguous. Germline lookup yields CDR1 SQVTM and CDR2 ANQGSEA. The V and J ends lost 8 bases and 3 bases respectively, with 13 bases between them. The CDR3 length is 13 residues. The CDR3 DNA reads TGCAGCTTTTACCCCGGGTACACCGGGGAGCTGTTTTTT. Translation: CSFYPGYTGELFF.

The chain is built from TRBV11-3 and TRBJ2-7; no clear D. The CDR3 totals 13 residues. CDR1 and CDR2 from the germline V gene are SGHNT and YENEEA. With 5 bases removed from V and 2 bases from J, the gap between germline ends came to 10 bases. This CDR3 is CASSPRGTYEQYF. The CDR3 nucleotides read TGTGCCAGCAGCCCCCGTGGGACCTACGAGCAGTACTTC.